The present entry profiles one T cell receptor beta chain with its context. Its specificity is not known. The CDR3 covers 11 residues. The V end lost 1 base, the J end lost 9 bases, and 6 bases lay between the germline ends. The germline V gene has CDR1 LGHDT and CDR2 YNNKEL (reference sequence). This sample was taken from a study of CD8 T cells in Susac syndrome. Findings and caveats of the study: It was acknowledged in the study that its TCR sequencing and HLA analysis involved a relatively small number of individuals.

Reverse transcription of 0.5 to 1 ug RNA used random hexamers. Using its own MiXCR run on the immunoSEQ multiplex PCR reads, TCRdb lists one record per CDR3 protein. The table shows hundreds of thousands of distinct CDR3 sequences, with roughly 94% occurring only once. Material: CD4+ T cells from PBMCs. The TCR comes from a human donor with multiple sclerosis. This rearrangement joins TRBV3-1 to TRBJ1-2; D uncertain. The CDR3 nucleotides read TGTGCCAGCAGCCAAGGCGAGCGCTACACCTTC. Translating gives CASSQGERYTF.